Shown below are 30 T cell receptor beta chains from a single sample sequenced in a study of T cell repertoires and HLA-DP antigens. This table comes from immunoSEQ multiplex PCR, and its TCRdb copy is limited to in-frame clones, with some not included. Of some 120,000 clones listed, 80% to 95% are singletons. These receptors have no identified antigens. The sequenced sample was CD4+ T cells from PBMCs. These receptors were obtained from a woman younger than 35 in good health and CMV-seronegative.

The CDR3 sequence: CASTGGTGSFTRNSPLHF. The CDR3, as DNA: TGTGCCAGCACTGGCGGGACAGGGTCCTTTACCCGGAATTCACCCCTCCACTTT. The chain combines TRBV5-6 with TRBJ1-6; 9 bases map to TRBD1. Unmatched junction bases numbered 17, after V lost 6 bases and J lost 7 bases. Looked up from germline, CDR1 is SGHDT and CDR2 is YYEEEE. This CDR3 comprises 18 residues. Supplemented by reference TRBV5-6 and TRBJ1-6, the full variable domain reads DAGVTQSPTHLIKTRGQQVTLRCSPKSGHDTVSWYQQALGQGPQFIFQYYEEEERQRGNFPDRFSGHQFPNYSSELNVNALLLGDSALYLCASTGGTGSFTRNSPLHFGNGTRLTVT.

As to this clone: Within the sample, other DNA sequences also encode this same CDR3. The rearrangement links TRBV6-1 to TRBJ2-7; 9 bases map to TRBD1. CDR1 and CDR2 (germline): MNHNS, SASEGT. This CDR3 has 16 residues. V dropped 3 bases and J dropped 0; count of bases not matched to a gene: 6. As DNA, the CDR3 is TGTGCCAGCAGTGACCCGGACAGGGGAAGCTCCTACGAGCAGTACGTC. It yields the protein CASSDPDRGSSYEQYV.

The chain uses TRBV6-5 and TRBJ2-7, with 8 bases matching TRBD1. This CDR3 is 14 amino acids long. CDR1 is MNHEY, CDR2 SVGAGI, per germline. Trimming removed 2 bases from V and 5 bases from J; junction bases left unmatched: 5. DNA for the CDR3: TGTGCCAGCAGTTACGCTCCAGGGGGCCACGAGCAGTACTTC. Amino acid sequence: CASSYAPGGHEQYF.

The chain employs TRBV7-3 and TRBJ2-1; 8 bases align to TRBD1. The germline V gene has CDR1 SGHTA and CDR2 FQGTGA. This CDR3 spans 15 amino acids. V was clipped by 3 bases and J by 7 bases; unmatched bases: 8. CDR3 residues: CASSFSGGRRNEQFF. The CDR3 DNA reads as TGTGCCAGCAGCTTTTCAGGGGGCAGAAGGAATGAGCAGTTCTTC.

The rearrangement uses TRBV10-3 and TRBJ2-3; D unclear. This CDR3 has 15 amino acids. Trimming left V 1 base short and J 1 base short, with 9 bases between. Per the germline V gene, CDR1 is ENHRY and CDR2 is SYGVKD. DNA for the CDR3: TGTGCCATCAGTGAGTACCCTAGAGGCACAGATACGCAGTATTTT. Translating it yields CAISEYPRGTDTQYF.

J is TRBJ2-3 and V is TRBV18, with D possibly TRBD2 on 5 matching bases. The CDR3 length is 14 residues. Per germline, CDR1 KGHSH and CDR2 LQKENI. Trimming removed 0 bases from V and 9 bases from J, with 13 bases in between. This CDR3 reads CASSPPHRAETQYF. The DNA of the CDR3 is TGTGCCAGCTCACCACCCCATAGAGCGGAGACGCAGTATTTT. Full variable domain (outside the CDR3, taken from reference TRBV18 and TRBJ2-3): NAGVMQNPRHLVRRRGQEARLRCSPMKGHSHVYWYRQLPEEGLKFMVYLQKENIIDESGMPKERFSAEFPKEGPSILRIQQVVRGDSAAYFCASSPPHRAETQYFGPGTRLTVL.

This clone was seen once. The chain combines TRBV29-1 with TRBJ1-2; D is unresolved. Germline assignment: CDR1 SQVTM and CDR2 ANQGSEA. The length of the CDR3 is 17 residues. Trimming cost V 3 bases and J 2 bases, with 22 bases left between them. Written as DNA, the CDR3 is TGCAGCGTTGATCGTATCGTTTCTAAGGGATTCAACTATGGCTACACCTTC. As protein: CSVDRIVSKGFNYGYTF.

The V and J genes are TRBV7-2 and TRBJ2-7; D is undetermined. The CDR3 length is 15 residues. Germline V CDR1 and CDR2: SGHTA, FQGNSA. Trimming cost V 0 bases and J 8 bases, with 17 bases left between them. CDR3 amino acids: CASSLAGSDRRKQYF. The CDR3 nucleotides read TGTGCCAGCAGCTTAGCGGGCAGCGATCGTCGGAAGCAGTACTTC.

This chain uses TRBV15 with TRBJ1-1, with D hard to call. The V gene's germline CDR1 is LNHNV and CDR2 YYDKDF (reference sequence). The ends were cut back, 1 base at V and 4 bases at J, with 7 bases in the middle. The CDR3 spans 13 residues. The CDR3 nucleotides read TGTGCCACCAGCAGAGCCCGACGCACTGAAGCTTTCTTT. It codes for CATSRARRTEAFF.

CDR3 bases: TGTGCCACTTGGGGGGGACAGGGAGAGACTGAAGCTTTCTTT. Translating it yields CATWGGQGETEAFF. This rearrangement joins TRBV19 to TRBJ1-1; 9 bases align to TRBD1. V shed 10 bases and J 5 bases; nucleotides not matched to a gene: 11. CDR3 length: 14 residues. Germline CDR1 and CDR2: LNHDA and SQIVND (reference sequence).

This sequence joins TRBV5-1 and TRBJ2-1; D is uncertain. CDR1 is SGHRS and CDR2 is YFSETQ in the germline V gene. The germline V and J ends were trimmed by 4 bases and 1 base, with 15 bases remaining between them. This CDR3 comprises 16 residues. CDR3 residues: CASSPSRLGSYNEQFF. Written as DNA, the CDR3 is TGCGCCAGCAGCCCCTCCCGGTTAGGGTCCTACAATGAGCAGTTCTTC.

The chain uses TRBV4-1 and TRBJ2-1, with 8 bases lining up with TRBD2. The length of the CDR3 is 12 residues. Unmatched junction bases numbered 3, after V lost 1 base and J lost 13 bases. Germline CDR1 reads MGHRA; CDR2 reads YSYEKL. In DNA, the CDR3 is TGCGCCAGCAGCCAAGTGCGGGAGGCTCAGTTCTTC. Its translation: CASSQVREAQFF.

The chain employs TRBV28 and TRBJ1-5; a possible D gene is TRBD1 (5 bases). Trimming removed 6 bases at V and 0 bases at J, with 12 bases between. Germline V gene data show CDR1 as MDHEN and CDR2 as SYDVKM. The CDR3 runs to 15 residues. CDR3 protein: CASSPGTASNQPQHF. CDR3 coding DNA: TGTGCCAGCAGCCCTGGGACGGCTAGCAATCAGCCCCAGCATTTT.

The genes are TRBV19 and TRBJ2-3, with D maybe TRBD2 (5 bases). Germline V gene lookup returns CDR1 LNHDA and CDR2 SQIVND (reference sequence). V was pared by 3 bases and J by 0 bases, with 13 bases between. The CDR3 sequence is 16 residues long. The CDR3 DNA reads as TGTGCCAGTAGTATTAACGACTACGGTAGCACAGATACGCAGTATTTT. Its protein is CASSINDYGSTDTQYF.

V is TRBV5-1 and J is TRBJ2-5; 11 bases are shared with TRBD2. Germline V gene data show CDR1 as SGHRS and CDR2 as YFSETQ. V was pared by 1 base and J by 5 bases, with 7 bases of the junction left unmatched. CDR3 length: 16 residues. The CDR3 spells CASSLSSGGPGETQYF. CDR3 in DNA: TGCGCCAGCAGCTTGTCTAGCGGGGGGCCGGGGGAGACCCAGTACTTC.

This chain links TRBV7-2 with TRBJ2-3; tentative D call: TRBD1 (6 bases). CDR3 length: 15 amino acids. The V end lost 2 bases, the J end lost 1 base, and 10 bases lay between the germline ends. The V gene's germline CDR1 is SGHTA and CDR2 FQGNSA. The CDR3 DNA follows: TGTGCCAGCAGCTTATGGTCAGGGGGCACAGATACGCAGTATTTT. Its protein product is CASSLWSGGTDTQYF.

This chain links TRBV7-9 with TRBJ1-2; D ambiguous. The CDR3 sequence is 16 residues long. Trimming removed 2 bases from V and 7 bases from J, with 20 bases in between. Germline CDR1 is SEHNR and CDR2 is FQNEAQ (reference sequence). CDR3 DNA: TGTGCCAGCAGCTTAAGTCAAGGCGGTACGTTGGTTGGCTACACCTTC. Translation gives CASSLSQGGTLVGYTF.

J is TRBJ1-3 and V is TRBV5-1; D gene ambiguous. Germline CDR1 is SGHRS and CDR2 is YFSETQ. CDR3 length equals 14 residues. Trimming took 3 bases from V and 3 from J, leaving 10 bases between them. The CDR3 sequence is CASSSGNDGNTIYF. CDR3 bases: TGCGCCAGCAGCTCCGGGAATGATGGAAACACCATATATTTT.

This chain connects TRBV4-1 to TRBJ2-7; 12 bases map to TRBD2. The germline CDR1 and CDR2 sequences are MGHRA and YSYEKL. J was trimmed by 0 bases and V by 4 bases; bases with no gene match: 4. The CDR3 contains 16 residues. CDR3 region: CASSLRTSGTSYEQYF. The CDR3 DNA sequence: TGCGCCAGCAGCCTCCGGACTAGCGGGACCTCCTACGAGCAGTACTTC.

The chain has TRBV19 and TRBJ1-1; tentatively, D is TRBD1 (6 bases). The CDR3 is made up of 15 amino acids. The germline V and J ends were trimmed by 6 bases and 2 bases, with 16 bases remaining between them. CDR1 is LNHDA and CDR2 is SQIVND in the germline V gene (reference sequence). This CDR3 reads CASSSDRSFNTEAFF. CDR3 nucleotides: TGTGCCAGTAGCTCGGACAGATCTTTTAACACTGAAGCTTTCTTT.

The J gene is TRBJ2-1, the V gene TRBV28, with D perhaps TRBD2 (8 bases). The CDR3 has 20 amino acids. V gave up 6 bases and J gave up 9 bases, with 36 bases separating them. Germline loops: CDR1 MDHEN, CDR2 SYDVKM. CDR3 protein: CASSPRWARGAAGEGGEQFF. The CDR3 coding sequence is TGTGCCAGCAGCCCTAGATGGGCCAGGGGGGCAGCGGGAGAGGGAGGTGAGCAGTTCTTC.

V is TRBV4-2 and J is TRBJ2-3; TRBD2 agrees at 8 bases. V gave up 0 bases and J gave up 4 bases; unmatched junction bases: 6. This CDR3 spans 16 amino acids. Germline V CDR1 and CDR2: LGHNA, YNFKEQ. The CDR3 loop is CASSQDRVAGPDTQYF. The CDR3 DNA is TGTGCCAGCAGCCAAGATAGGGTAGCGGGGCCAGATACGCAGTATTTT.

This clone showed up just a few times. The chain has TRBV7-3 and TRBJ2-2; D possibly corresponds to TRBD1 (6 bases). Trimming shortened V by 4 bases and J by 11 bases, and 14 bases separated the two germline ends. The CDR3 has 13 residues. From germline, CDR1 is SGHTA and CDR2 FQGTGA. CDR3 bases: TGTGCCAGCAGCTCTAGACAGGCCGCCGAGCTGTTTTTT. This codes for CASSSRQAAELFF.

This clone was detected only once. The rearrangement uses TRBV5-1 and TRBJ1-6; 12 positions match TRBD1. CDR3 length: 17 residues. The ends lost 2 bases at V and 4 bases at J; junction bases unmatched: 4. Germline CDR1 and CDR2: SGHRS and YFSETQ. CDR3 loop: CASSFGTGGVYNSPLHF. For the CDR3, the DNA is TGCGCCAGCAGCTTCGGGACAGGGGGCGTTTATAATTCACCCCTCCACTTT.

The V call is TRBV10-2, the J call TRBJ2-3; D is possibly TRBD2 (5 bases). The CDR3 covers 14 residues. Germline V lookup: CDR1 WSHSY, CDR2 SAAADI. The V end was cut by 6 bases, the J end by 0 bases, with 10 bases between. CDR3 sequence reads: CASSPSGSTDTQYF. CDR3 DNA: TGCGCCAGCAGCCCCTCGGGAAGCACAGATACGCAGTATTTT.

J is TRBJ1-1 and V is TRBV27; possibly TRBD1 for D (6 bases). The V gene lost 6 bases and the J gene lost 3 bases, with 20 bases spanning the gap. The CDR3 covers 16 residues. The germline CDR1 and CDR2 sequences are MNHEY and SMNVEV (reference sequence). CDR3 coding DNA: TGTGCCAGCAGGCGAGCCACAGGGTACCGGGACACTGAAGCTTTCTTT. Amino acid sequence: CASRRATGYRDTEAFF.

The rearrangement joins TRBV9 to TRBJ1-1; maybe TRBD1 (5 bases). Germline V gene lookup returns CDR1 SGDLS and CDR2 YYNGEE. V was trimmed by 4 bases and J by 4 bases, leaving 14 bases between them. The CDR3 is made up of 14 amino acids. CDR3: CASSPNPGGTEAFF. In DNA, the CDR3 is TGTGCCAGCAGCCCGAACCCGGGGGGCACTGAAGCTTTCTTT.

This clone was seen only once. The V call is TRBV18, the J call TRBJ1-1, with D unclear. The germline CDR1 and CDR2 sequences are KGHSH and LQKENI. There are 13 residues in the CDR3. With 1 base removed from V and 6 bases from J, the gap between germline ends came to 9 bases. The CDR3 sequence: CASSPQKGAEAFF. The CDR3 DNA is TGTGCCAGCTCACCACAGAAGGGTGCTGAAGCTTTCTTT.

The chain joins TRBV2 to TRBJ2-5; 8 nucleotides line up with TRBD1. Germline V lookup: CDR1 SNHLY, CDR2 FYNNEI. The CDR3 loop spans 13 amino acids. J gave up 2 bases and V 5 bases, and 1 base lay outside the gene matches. CDR3 protein: CASSRTGQETQYF. The CDR3, as DNA: TGTGCCAGCAGTAGGACAGGGCAAGAGACCCAGTACTTC.

The chain employs TRBV10-3 and TRBJ2-2, with D possibly TRBD1 on 7 matching bases. The V end lost 0 bases, the J end lost 16 bases, and 21 bases lay between the germline ends. Germline CDR1 ENHRY, CDR2 SYGVKD. CDR3 length: 15 residues. Written as DNA, the CDR3 is TGTGCCATCAGTGAGTCGACCGAACGACAGGGAGGCCCGTTTTTT. Translation gives CAISESTERQGGPFF.